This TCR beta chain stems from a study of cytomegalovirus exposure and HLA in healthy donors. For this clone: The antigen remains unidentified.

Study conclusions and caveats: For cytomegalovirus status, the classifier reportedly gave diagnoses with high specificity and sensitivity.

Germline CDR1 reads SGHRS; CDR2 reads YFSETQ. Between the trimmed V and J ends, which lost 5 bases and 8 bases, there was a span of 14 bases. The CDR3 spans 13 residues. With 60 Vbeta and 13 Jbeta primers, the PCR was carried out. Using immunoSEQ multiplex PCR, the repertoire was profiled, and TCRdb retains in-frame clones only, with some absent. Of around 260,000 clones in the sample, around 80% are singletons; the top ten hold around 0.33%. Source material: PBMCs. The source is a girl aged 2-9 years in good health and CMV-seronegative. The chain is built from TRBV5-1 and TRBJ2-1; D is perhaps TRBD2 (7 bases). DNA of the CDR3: TGCGCCAGCAGAGGGGGGGTCAGGGATGAGCAGTTCTTC. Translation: CASRGGVRDEQFF.